This T cell receptor beta chain is from a study of blood T cell repertoires in COVID-19. About the study: The analysed material was cDNA or gDNA that came from T cells, B-cell-depleted T cells, or PBMCs.

Participants had their cohort set by participant-reported clinical history. Two negative PCRs, clearance, or symptom resolution characterized the recovered Cohort 3 donors. Only in-frame clones appear in the TCRdb table, and some are missing; sequencing was by immunoSEQ multiplex PCR. This table has some 320,000 clones, more than 75% appearing once. V lost 7 bases and J lost 2, with 12 bases in between. Germline V CDR1 and CDR2: SGHDT, YYEEEE. This CDR3 has 13 amino acids. The chain uses TRBV5-6 and TRBJ1-2; D is ambiguous. The source of this sequence is a man in his 60s who had recovered from COVID-19. Sequencing was done on a sample of PBMCs or T cells enriched from blood (not recorded which). The CDR3 reads CASGPRGNYGYTF. CDR3 coding DNA: TGTGCCAGCGGTCCGCGGGGAAACTATGGCTACACCTTC.